The sequence of this T cell receptor (beta chain) was determined in a study of T cell changes during pregnancy in multiple sclerosis. Assay used: immunoSEQ multiplex PCR; TCRdb lists only in-frame clones, some missing. Of more than 15,000 clones listed, about 90% were seen once; the top ten hold roughly 12%. Germline V gives CDR1 SEHNR, CDR2 FQNEAQ (reference sequence). This CDR3 contains 19 residues. V trimming: 5 bases; J trimming: 1 base; junction bases outside the gene matches: 15. This specimen was CD8+ T cells from peripheral blood mononuclear cells, taken in the third trimester of pregnancy. The clonotype was recovered from a female donor in good health, enrolled as a control in a pregnancy study. The chain links TRBV7-9 to TRBJ2-3; 10 bases agree with TRBD2. CDR3 protein: CASSTSGTSDWMGTDTQYF. Written as DNA, the CDR3 is TGTGCCAGCAGCACCTCCGGGACTAGCGACTGGATGGGCACAGATACGCAGTATTTT.